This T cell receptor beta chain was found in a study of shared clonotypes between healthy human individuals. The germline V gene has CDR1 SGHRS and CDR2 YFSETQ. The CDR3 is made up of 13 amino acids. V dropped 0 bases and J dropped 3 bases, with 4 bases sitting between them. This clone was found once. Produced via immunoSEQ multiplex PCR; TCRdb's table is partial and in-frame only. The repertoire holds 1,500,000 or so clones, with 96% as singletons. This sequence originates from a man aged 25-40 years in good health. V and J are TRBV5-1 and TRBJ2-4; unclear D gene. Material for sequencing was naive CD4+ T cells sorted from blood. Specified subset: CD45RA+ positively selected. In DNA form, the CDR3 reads TGCGCCAGCAGCTTGGACCTCAAAAACATTCAGTACTTC. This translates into CASSLDLKNIQYF.